This T cell receptor (beta chain) was found in a study of TIL therapy for anti-PD-1-resistant metastatic lung cancer (dated by TCRdb to about 2021). Regarding the research as a whole: Tumors were harvested before any PD-1/PD-L1 blockade; patients then received nivolumab, and those progressing received lymphodepletion, expanded TIL infusion and IL-2. Enrolled patients had a median age of around 49 years (range roughly 35-85) and a median tumor PD-L1 proportion score of less than 7%. Most of the cohort had lung adenocarcinoma, including a handful of EGFR-mutant tumors and two ALK-rearranged tumors, and half of the patients were either current or former smokers. Across the cohort, whole-exome sequencing showed a median non-synonymous tumor mutation burden of more than 1.3 mutations per megabase. T cell receptor beta sequencing of tumor and peripheral blood was used to follow clonotypes across the tumor, the expanded TIL product and serial blood samples. Points the paper makes about the study in general: Clonotypes from the infused TIL partially replaced the baseline peripheral repertoire and then declined over months, and persistence showed no apparent association with response. The cohort was highly selected, including more treatment-naive, never-smoker and oncogene-addicted patients than is typical, which limits generalizability. The study protocol defined all tumor marker inferences as exploratory.

From the cysteine through the phenylalanine, the CDR3 covers 14 amino acids. The only DNA kept is the CDR3, 42 bases in frame from the first base. Deletion took 0 bases off V and 9 bases off J, with a span of 9 bases between the germline ends. Per the germline V gene, LGHNA is the CDR1 and YNFKEQ is the CDR2. In light of the paper, this sample's time point label describes: pre-treatment sample, taken before nivolumab and TIL therapy. Adults with stage 4 NSCLC were enrolled from October 2017 to January 2020 in a dual-center phase I trial. The samples were drawn from an open-label, single-arm phase I trial testing tumor-infiltrating lymphocyte therapy combined with nivolumab in advanced non-small cell lung cancer. Mononuclear cells from blood collected in EDTA tubes were isolated on a Ficoll gradient and snap-frozen as pellets, and DNA was then extracted using a Qiagen mini-prep kit. Using bias-controlled multiplex PCR with the immunoSEQ v3 hsTCRB kit, the TCR beta CDR3 regions were amplified from genomic DNA. An Illumina NextSeq 500 was used to sequence the TCR libraries, reaching around 1.8 million read pairs at survey level or roughly 4.5-6 million at deep level. Per the original workflow: Clonality was reported by immunoSEQ Analyzer software, which also assigned V, D and J genes and filtered out non-productive sequences. Repertoires were compared using productive Simpson clonality and Morisita overlap index of productive TRB rearrangements between infused TIL and blood. The absolute count of a clonotype in blood was estimated by multiplying the lymphocyte count by the CD3+ fraction and by the productive frequency of the clone. TCRdb holds this immuneACCESS table with in-frame rearrangements only. Some clones are missing; in checked studies, unresolved V genes explain under half, and the rest has no known cause. V and J calls and clone size come straight from that table; D and trimming were deduced from the DNA. The sample profile shows 30,000 or so clones; 60% to 80% of them were found once. The ten largest account for less than 3% of the sample.

A note on this clone: It lacks a known antigen. Base qualities were left out, and no much larger clone turns up one base away.

The chain is assembled from TRBV4-2 and TRBJ1-6; TRBD1 could be the D gene, as 6 bases match. This specimen was blood, taken at baseline. The receptor was isolated from a woman aged 30 to 85 with non-small cell lung cancer. CDR3 loop: CASSQEVGGSPLHF. The DNA sequence is TGTGCCAGCAGCCAAGAGGTAGGGGGTTCACCCCTCCACTTT.